The present entry profiles one TCR beta chain with its context. Its antigen is not identified. The PCR ran on 60 Vbeta and 13 Jbeta primers. Libraries were prepared by immunoSEQ multiplex PCR; TCRdb keeps only in-frame clonotypes and omits some of them. The table has some 170,000 clones, roughly 82% seen once. This sample is part of a study of cytomegalovirus exposure and HLA in healthy donors. Study-wide results and caveats: It was confirmed in vitro that a few of the CMV-associated chains were specific for CMV antigens. Presence/absence analyses took donor sequencing depth as roughly uniform.

Trimming pared 4 bases from V and 6 bases from J, leaving 16 bases between. This CDR3 comprises 13 residues. CDR1 and CDR2 (germline): SQVTM, ANQGSEA. Sequencing was performed on PBMCs. V usage is TRBV29-1 and J usage is TRBJ2-7, with D tentatively TRBD2 (5 bases). The clonotype comes from a man aged 50 or older in good health and CMV-seropositive. The CDR3 coding sequence is TGCAGCGTTGGGCGATCTCTAGGGAGCGAGCAGTACTTC. Amino acid sequence: CSVGRSLGSEQYF.